Sequencing of this TCR beta chain was carried out in a study of vaccination effects on CD4 cells after COVID-19. Study-level findings and limits: Convalescent patients were scarce, and early post-infection timepoints were absent.

Before sequencing took place, the ViraFEST assay used viral peptide pools to expand antigen-specific CD4+ T cells. Once cultured for approximately 10 days, the cells underwent separation to obtain CD4+ T cells. All participants had two doses of either the BNT162b2 or mRNA-1273 vaccine. As regards this clone: The antigen is unknown.

Sequencing was performed with immunoSEQ multiplex PCR; in TCRdb, only in-frame clones are kept and a portion is missing. The sample shows fewer than 25,000 clones, around 67% of them seen only once. Germline lookup yields CDR1 SGHRS and CDR2 YFSETQ. The CDR3 has 15 residues. Trimming removed 5 bases from V and 6 bases from J; junction bases left unmatched: 3. This clonotype originated in a human donor who received a COVID-19 vaccine. Here the sequenced sample was CD4+ T cells from PBMCs cultured with SARS-CoV-2 spike peptides, taken after COVID-19 vaccination. V usage is TRBV5-1 and J usage is TRBJ2-1, with 15 nucleotides matching TRBD2. The CDR3 reads CASREGLAGGNEQFF. CDR3 nucleotides: TGCGCCAGCAGGGAGGGACTAGCGGGGGGCAATGAGCAGTTCTTC. Full variable domain (remainder filled in from reference TRBV5-1 and TRBJ2-1): KAGVTQTPRYLIKTRGQQVTLSCSPISGHRSVSWYQQTPGQGLQFLFEYFSETQRNKGNFPGRFSGRQFSNSRSEMNVSTLELGDSALYLCASREGLAGGNEQFFGPGTRLTVL.